This TCR beta chain was retrieved from a study of blood T cell repertoires in COVID-19. Turning to the study itself: From T cells, B-cell-depleted T cells, or PBMCs came the material, which was cDNA or gDNA.

Original processing notes: Scientists estimated how many nucleated cells there were by amplifying reference gene primers. Clones were sequenced by immunoSEQ multiplex PCR, and TCRdb holds only the in-frame ones, with some missing. The D gene and trimming were derived from the DNA, and the V and J assignments and clone size from that table. Of just under 250,000 clones in the sample, 80% to 90% are singletons; the top ten hold approximately 3.7%. The V gene lost 2 bases and the J gene lost 4 bases, with 9 bases spanning the gap. Germline CDR1 is KGHSH and CDR2 is LQKENI. The CDR3 is 14 amino acids. Sequencing used PBMCs or T cells enriched from blood (not recorded which). This TCR came from a woman in her twenties or thirties who had recovered from COVID-19. The rearrangement joins TRBV18 to TRBJ2-1; unclear D gene. The CDR3 sequence: CASSPVQNYNEQFF. The CDR3 DNA sequence: TGTGCCAGCTCACCAGTTCAGAATTACAATGAGCAGTTCTTC.